One and the same sample provided the 27 T cell receptor beta chains below, sequenced in a study of blood T cell repertoires in COVID-19. Clones were read by immunoSEQ multiplex PCR, and TCRdb kept only the in-frame ones, dropping some. The sample has some 220,000 clones; 65% to 85% are singletons. The sample was peripheral blood. These receptors were taken from a human donor in a cohort sampled during active COVID-19.

The chain joins TRBV12-3 or TRBV12-4 to TRBJ1-2, with D perhaps TRBD1 (6 bases). The ends were cut back, 8 bases at V and 2 bases at J, with 12 bases in the middle. CDR3 length: 13 residues. In nucleotides, the CDR3 is TGTGCCAGCGGACAGACAGGAAACTATGGCTACACCTTC. Translation gives CASGQTGNYGYTF.

The genes are TRBV5-1 and TRBJ2-2; 9 nucleotides align to TRBD1. Trimming at V came to 4 bases and at J to 5 bases, leaving 6 bases not matched to a gene. The V gene's germline CDR1 is SGHRS and CDR2 YFSETQ. The CDR3 runs 15 residues. The CDR3 nucleotides read TGCGCCAGCAGCGAGGGACAGGGCATTACCGGGGAGCTGTTTTTT. The encoded protein is CASSEGQGITGELFF.

The CDR3 DNA follows: TGTGCCAGCAGCGTAGATCCGAGCTCCTACAATGAGCAGTTCTTC. This encodes CASSVDPSSYNEQFF. The rearrangement uses TRBV9 and TRBJ2-1; no clear D gene. CDR1 is SGDLS and CDR2 is YYNGEE in the germline V gene. The CDR3 has 15 residues. Trimming shortened V by 0 bases and J by 0 bases, and 7 bases separated the two germline ends.

This chain links TRBV2 with TRBJ1-2, with TRBD1 identical over 9 bases. Germline V lookup: CDR1 SNHLY, CDR2 FYNNEI. The CDR3 covers 16 residues. V lost 6 bases to trimming and J lost 5 bases; unmatched junction nucleotides: 13. The CDR3 loop is CASRGTGTALAYGYTF. The CDR3 DNA reads TGTGCCAGCAGAGGGACAGGGACGGCATTGGCTTATGGCTACACCTTC. Variable domain in full (rest from reference TRBV2 and TRBJ1-2): EPEVTQTPSHQVTQMGQEVILRCVPISNHLYFYWYRQILGQKVEFLVSFYNNEISEKSEIFDDQFSVERPDGSNFTLKIRSTKLEDSAMYFCASRGTGTALAYGYTFGSGTRLTVV.

J is TRBJ2-7 and V is TRBV5-1, with 12 bases aligning to TRBD1. The ends lost 4 bases at V and 2 bases at J; junction bases unmatched: 7. This CDR3 has 16 amino acids. Germline V CDR1 and CDR2: SGHRS, YFSETQ. The CDR3 bases are TGCGCCAGCAGCCCCTCGGGACAGGGGGCAACCTACGAGCAGTACTTC. Protein: CASSPSGQGATYEQYF.

The chain recombines TRBV5-1 with TRBJ1-4; 10 bases line up with TRBD1. Trimming removed 4 bases from V and 8 bases from J; junction bases left unmatched: 5. The CDR3 covers 14 residues. The germline V gene encodes CDR1 SGHRS and CDR2 YFSETQ. The CDR3: CASSDGQGVEKLFF. CDR3 DNA sequence: TGCGCCAGCAGCGATGGACAGGGGGTGGAAAAACTGTTTTTT.

This clone has just a few counts. The chain couples TRBV4-2 to TRBJ1-2, with TRBD1 identical over 9 bases. This CDR3 comprises 14 residues. The germline gives CDR1 LGHNA, CDR2 YNFKEQ. V gave up 4 bases and J gave up 2 bases; unmatched junction bases: 2. CDR3 in amino acids: CASSPDRGNYGYTF. The DNA for the CDR3 is TGTGCCAGCAGCCCAGACAGGGGGAACTATGGCTACACCTTC.

The chain uses TRBV4-2 and TRBJ1-1, with 7 nucleotides matching TRBD1. With 3 bases clipped from V and 0 bases from J, the junction kept 7 bases outside the gene matches. Germline-derived CDR1 and CDR2 are LGHNA and YNFKEQ. The CDR3 is 16 residues long. This chain's CDR3 is CASSHDRAAMNTEAFF. CDR3 DNA sequence: TGTGCCAGCAGCCACGACAGGGCGGCGATGAACACTGAAGCTTTCTTT.

The rearrangement uses TRBV7-3 and TRBJ2-3; D possibly corresponds to TRBD1 (6 bases). CDR3 length: 15 residues. Germline V lookup: CDR1 SGHTA, CDR2 FQGTGA. The ends were cut back, 3 bases at V and 4 bases at J, with 14 bases in the middle. CDR3 sequence (DNA): TGTGCCAGCAGCTTCGGACAGCTAGCCTCAGATACGCAGTATTTT. The encoded protein is CASSFGQLASDTQYF.

V and J are TRBV5-4 and TRBJ1-6, with 7 bases fitting TRBD1. Germline V CDR1 and CDR2: SGHNT, YYREEE (reference sequence). This CDR3 is 15 amino acids long. V gave up 5 bases and J gave up 8 bases; unmatched junction bases: 10. The chain's CDR3 is CASSLPGQRDSPLHF. In DNA, the CDR3 is TGTGCCAGCAGTCTCCCGGGACAGAGGGATTCACCCCTCCACTTT.

The CDR3 nucleotides are TGTGCCAGTAGTATAGGAAGCAGCGGATACTACGAGCAGTACTTC. Translating it yields CASSIGSSGYYEQYF. The chain links TRBV19 to TRBJ2-7; tentatively, D is TRBD2 (5 bases). V was clipped by 1 base and J by 3 bases, with 13 bases between them. The germline gives CDR1 LNHDA, CDR2 SQIVND (reference sequence). The length of the CDR3 is 15 residues.

Note on this clone: Other DNA sequences in this sample translate to the same CDR3. This rearrangement joins TRBV5-1 to TRBJ1-4; 8 nucleotides match TRBD1. The CDR3 has 14 amino acids. Germline assignment: CDR1 SGHRS and CDR2 YFSETQ. Trimming at V came to 4 bases and at J to 8 bases, leaving 7 bases not matched to a gene. This chain's CDR3 is CASSLGQGREKLFF. CDR3 coding DNA: TGCGCCAGCAGCCTCGGACAGGGACGGGAAAAACTGTTTTTT.

This clone was counted a few times. V usage is TRBV6-1 and J usage is TRBJ1-1, with D perhaps TRBD1 (6 bases). Trimming left V 0 bases short and J 0 bases short, with 11 bases between. This CDR3 spans 16 amino acids. The V gene's germline CDR1 is MNHNS and CDR2 SASEGT. In DNA, the CDR3 is TGTGCCAGCAGTGAAGCCCCCCAGGGGATGAACACTGAAGCTTTCTTT. It codes for CASSEAPQGMNTEAFF.

This clone has only one observation. V gene TRBV6-1 combines with J gene TRBJ1-3, with TRBD1 matching 7 bases. V was clipped by 3 bases and J by 2 bases; unmatched bases: 4. The CDR3 is 15 amino acids. Germline loops: CDR1 MNHNS, CDR2 SASEGT. The CDR3 reads CASSETQGAGNTIYF. CDR3 nucleotides: TGTGCCAGCAGTGAGACTCAGGGGGCTGGAAACACCATATATTTT.

J is TRBJ2-1 and V is TRBV5-1, with D tentatively TRBD2 (5 bases). The V gene lost 0 bases and the J gene lost 6 bases, with 7 bases spanning the gap. The CDR3 is 13 residues long. Germline V gives CDR1 SGHRS, CDR2 YFSETQ. CDR3 in amino acids: CASSLGGFNEQFF. For the CDR3, the DNA is TGCGCCAGCAGCTTGGGAGGGTTCAATGAGCAGTTCTTC.

Concerning this clone itself: Different DNA sequences within this sample yield the same CDR3. This chain uses TRBV19 with TRBJ1-1; D is unresolved. CDR3 length: 13 residues. V dropped 3 bases and J dropped 1 base, with 6 bases sitting between them. The germline CDR1 and CDR2 sequences are LNHDA and SQIVND (reference sequence). The CDR3 sequence is CASSIQENTEAFF. The CDR3 DNA reads as TGTGCCAGTAGTATCCAGGAGAACACTGAAGCTTTCTTT.

The rearrangement links TRBV7-3 to TRBJ2-2, with D possibly being TRBD1 (6 bases). Germline V lookup: CDR1 SGHTA, CDR2 FQGTGA. V was trimmed by 3 bases and J by 3 bases, leaving 14 bases between them. The CDR3 consists of 16 residues. This chain's CDR3 is CASSLDRLRDTGELFF. CDR3 sequence (DNA): TGTGCCAGCAGCTTGGACAGACTTCGTGACACCGGGGAGCTGTTTTTT.

The chain has TRBV5-1 and TRBJ1-5; TRBD1 matches at 12 bases. Trimming cost V 4 bases and J 6 bases; bases outside gene matches: 5. Germline CDR1 is SGHRS and CDR2 is YFSETQ. There are 15 residues in the CDR3. Written as DNA, the CDR3 is TGCGCCAGCAGCGAGGGACAGGGGGCTGGTCAGCCCCAGCATTTT. Its protein is CASSEGQGAGQPQHF.

The J gene is TRBJ2-7, the V gene TRBV7-2; 8 bases align to TRBD2. After removal of 1 base from V and 2 bases from J, the junction contained 4 bases not matched to a gene. This CDR3 region has 15 residues. The germline gives CDR1 SGHTA, CDR2 FQGNSA. The CDR3 DNA reads as TGTGCCAGCAGCTTAGGGGGACTAGAGCCCTACGAGCAGTACTTC. Translating it yields CASSLGGLEPYEQYF. Filled out from reference TRBV7-2 and TRBJ2-7, the complete variable domain reads GAGVSQSPSNKVTEKGKDVELRCDPISGHTALYWYRQSLGQGLEFLIYFQGNSAPDKSGLPSDRFSAERTGGSVSTLTIQRTQQEDSAVYLCASSLGGLEPYEQYFGPGTRLTVT.

The chain couples TRBV24-1 to TRBJ2-7, with TRBD2 matching over 9 bases. J lost 5 bases, V lost 5 bases, and 3 bases had no gene match. The germline V gene encodes CDR1 KGHDR and CDR2 SFDVKD. The CDR3 totals 13 residues. DNA for the CDR3: TGTGCCACCAGTGCTAGCGGGGTTGACGAGCAGTACTTC. Amino acids: CATSASGVDEQYF.

V usage is TRBV2 and J usage is TRBJ1-1; D is undetermined. V was clipped by 8 bases and J by 1 base, with 20 bases between them. CDR3 size: 16 residues. The germline gives CDR1 SNHLY, CDR2 FYNNEI. In DNA, the CDR3 is TGTGCCAGCTCGCCTGGGCATGGCATTCGGAACACTGAAGCTTTCTTT. Translation gives CASSPGHGIRNTEAFF.

This clone was picked up a small number of times. The chain has TRBV18 and TRBJ1-4; possibly TRBD1 for D (6 bases). Trimming took 3 bases from V and 8 from J, leaving 10 bases between them. The CDR3 extends over 13 amino acids. Germline CDR1 is KGHSH and CDR2 is LQKENI. The CDR3 loop is CASSPGAHEKLFF. CDR3 nucleotide sequence: TGTGCCAGCTCACCGGGGGCTCACGAAAAACTGTTTTTT.

The count of this clone is one. The rearrangement joins TRBV6-5 to TRBJ2-7; 10 positions match TRBD1. The V segment lost 2 bases and the J segment 5 bases; nucleotides outside the gene matches: 6. Germline assignment: CDR1 MNHEY and CDR2 SVGAGI. This CDR3 has 15 residues. The CDR3 is CASSYPGQGYHEQYF. In nucleotides, the CDR3 is TGTGCCAGCAGTTACCCGGGACAGGGGTACCACGAGCAGTACTTC.

This sequence joins TRBV3-1 (or the pseudogene TRBV3-2) and TRBJ1-2; tentatively, D is TRBD1 (5 bases). Looked up from germline, CDR1 is LGHDT and CDR2 is YNNKEL (reference sequence). The CDR3 extends over 14 amino acids. Trimming stripped 1 base from V and 4 bases from J, with 10 bases between. Here the CDR3 DNA reads TGTGCCAGCAGCCAAGGGGGCGCTCTCTATGGCTACACCTTC. Translation gives CASSQGGALYGYTF.

This clone was counted only a few times. This sequence joins TRBV5-1 and TRBJ1-6, with D possibly being TRBD1 (6 bases). Germline V gives CDR1 SGHRS, CDR2 YFSETQ. The V end was cut by 0 bases, the J end by 8 bases, with 15 bases between. The CDR3 has 16 amino acids. For the CDR3, the DNA is TGCGCCAGCAGCTTGGTGGGGACACTCTTAGATTCACCCCTCCACTTT. This codes for CASSLVGTLLDSPLHF.

This clone was recorded only once. The chain employs TRBV18 and TRBJ1-6, with D perhaps TRBD1 (5 bases). Germline values: CDR1 KGHSH, CDR2 LQKENI. The CDR3 contains 16 residues. V lost 0 bases and J lost 5, with 11 bases in between. The CDR3 here is CASSPPAGQNNSPLHF. CDR3 nucleotide sequence: TGTGCCAGCTCACCACCGGCAGGACAAAATAATTCACCCCTCCACTTT.

V is TRBV4-2 and J is TRBJ1-6; D gene uncertain. Germline V gives CDR1 LGHNA, CDR2 YNFKEQ. This CDR3 spans 17 amino acids. Trimming shortened V by 0 bases and J by 3 bases, and 12 bases separated the two germline ends. The CDR3 region has the DNA TGTGCCAGCAGCCAAGATTTTACAGAAAACTATAATTCACCCCTCCACTTT. Translation: CASSQDFTENYNSPLHF.